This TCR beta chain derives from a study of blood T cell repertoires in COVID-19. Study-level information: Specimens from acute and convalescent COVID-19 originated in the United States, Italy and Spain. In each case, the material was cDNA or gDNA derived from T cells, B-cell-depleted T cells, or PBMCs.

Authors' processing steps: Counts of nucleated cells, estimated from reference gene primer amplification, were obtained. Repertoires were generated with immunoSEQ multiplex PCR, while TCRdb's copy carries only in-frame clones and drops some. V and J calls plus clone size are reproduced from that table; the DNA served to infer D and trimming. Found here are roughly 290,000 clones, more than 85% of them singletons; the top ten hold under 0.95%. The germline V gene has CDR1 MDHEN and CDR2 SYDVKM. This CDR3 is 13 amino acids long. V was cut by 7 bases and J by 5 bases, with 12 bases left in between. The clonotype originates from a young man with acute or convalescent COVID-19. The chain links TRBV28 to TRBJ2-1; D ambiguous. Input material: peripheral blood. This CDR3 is CASTWRPNNEQFF. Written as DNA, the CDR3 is TGTGCCAGCACCTGGCGGCCAAACAATGAGCAGTTCTTC.